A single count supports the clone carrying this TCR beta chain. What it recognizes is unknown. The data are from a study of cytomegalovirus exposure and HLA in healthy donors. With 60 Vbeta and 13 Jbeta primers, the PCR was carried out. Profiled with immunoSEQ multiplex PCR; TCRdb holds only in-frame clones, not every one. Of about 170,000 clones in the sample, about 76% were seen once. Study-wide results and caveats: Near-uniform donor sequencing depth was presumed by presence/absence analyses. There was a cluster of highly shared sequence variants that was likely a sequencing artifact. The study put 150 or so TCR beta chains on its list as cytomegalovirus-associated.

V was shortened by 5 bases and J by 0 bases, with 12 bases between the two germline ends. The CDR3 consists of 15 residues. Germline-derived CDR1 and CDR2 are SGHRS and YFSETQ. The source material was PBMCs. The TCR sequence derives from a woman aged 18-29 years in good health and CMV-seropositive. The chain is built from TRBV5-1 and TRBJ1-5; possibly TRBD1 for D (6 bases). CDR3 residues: CASRPGDYSNQPQHF. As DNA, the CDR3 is TGCGCCAGCAGGCCAGGGGACTATAGCAATCAGCCCCAGCATTTT.